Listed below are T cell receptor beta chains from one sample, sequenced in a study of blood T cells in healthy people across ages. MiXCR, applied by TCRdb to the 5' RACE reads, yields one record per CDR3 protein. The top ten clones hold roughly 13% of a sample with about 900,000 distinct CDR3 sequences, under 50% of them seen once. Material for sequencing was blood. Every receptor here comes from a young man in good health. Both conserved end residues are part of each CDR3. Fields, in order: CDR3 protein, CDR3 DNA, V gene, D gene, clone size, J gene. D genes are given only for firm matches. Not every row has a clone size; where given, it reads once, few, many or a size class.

CDR3 protein: CSARDMAASGSNEQYF
CDR3 DNA: TGCAGTGCTAGAGATATGGCGGCTAGCGGGAGCAACGAGCAGTACTTC
V gene: TRBV20-1
D gene: TRBD2
clone size: .
J gene: TRBJ2-7

CDR3 protein: CSTDRPSEKLFF
CDR3 DNA: TGCAGTACCGACAGGCCCAGTGAAAAACTGTTTTTT
V gene: TRBV20-1
D gene: .
clone size: .
J gene: TRBJ1-4

CDR3 protein: CASSPSGEPENQETQYF
CDR3 DNA: TGTGCCAGCAGCCCTAGCGGGGAGCCGGAAAACCAAGAGACCCAGTACTTC
V gene: TRBV6-2/TRBV6-3
D gene: TRBD2
clone size: .
J gene: TRBJ2-5

CDR3 protein: CSAREGAAHTEAFF
CDR3 DNA: TGCAGTGCTAGAGAGGGGGCGGCTCACACTGAAGCTTTCTTT
V gene: TRBV20-1
D gene: .
clone size: .
J gene: TRBJ1-1

CDR3 protein: CATSDTVGGLYNEQFF
CDR3 DNA: TGTGCCACCAGTGACACTGTCGGGGGTTTGTACAATGAGCAGTTCTTC
V gene: TRBV24-1
D gene: .
clone size: few
J gene: TRBJ2-1

CDR3 protein: CASSPSGGNTGELFF
CDR3 DNA: TGCGCCAGCAGCCCTAGCGGGGGGAACACCGGGGAGCTGTTTTTT
V gene: TRBV7-7
D gene: TRBD2
clone size: few
J gene: TRBJ2-2

CDR3 protein: CASSSGTGLVGEQYF
CDR3 DNA: TGTGCCAGCAGCTCCGGGACAGGCCTGGTAGGCGAGCAGTACTTC
V gene: TRBV13
D gene: TRBD1
clone size: few
J gene: TRBJ2-7

CDR3 protein: CASSRSIGEDEQFF
CDR3 DNA: TGCGCCAGCAGCCGTTCCATCGGGGAGGATGAGCAGTTCTTC
V gene: TRBV5-1
D gene: .
clone size: .
J gene: TRBJ2-1

CDR3 protein: CASSPSGTGKNIQYF
CDR3 DNA: TGTGCCAGCAGCCCCTCCGGGACAGGCAAAAACATTCAGTACTTC
V gene: TRBV28
D gene: TRBD1
clone size: few
J gene: TRBJ2-4

CDR3 protein: CSAREEPGQGKFF
CDR3 DNA: TGCAGTGCTAGAGAAGAACCGGGACAGGGGAAGTTCTTC
V gene: TRBV20-1
D gene: TRBD1
clone size: many
J gene: TRBJ2-1

CDR3 protein: CASSQGSFGTGNTGELFF
CDR3 DNA: TGTGCCAGCAGCCAAGGGAGTTTTGGGACAGGTAACACCGGGGAGCTGTTTTTT
V gene: TRBV4-2
D gene: TRBD1
clone size: .
J gene: TRBJ2-2

CDR3 protein: CASSQGNRESEQYF
CDR3 DNA: TGCGCCAGCAGCCAAGGCAACAGGGAAAGCGAGCAGTACTTC
V gene: TRBV4-1
D gene: .
clone size: few
J gene: TRBJ2-7

CDR3 protein: CASREDAEAFF
CDR3 DNA: TGCGCCAGCAGAGAGGACGCTGAAGCTTTCTTT
V gene: TRBV5-1
D gene: .
clone size: .
J gene: TRBJ1-1

CDR3 protein: CASSLAPDRVPNYGYTF
CDR3 DNA: TGCGCCAGCAGCTTGGCCCCGGACAGGGTGCCCAACTATGGCTACACCTTC
V gene: TRBV5-1
D gene: TRBD1
clone size: .
J gene: TRBJ1-2

CDR3 protein: CASSVDLSQGTEAFF
CDR3 DNA: TGTGCCAGCAGCGTAGACCTTTCTCAGGGCACTGAAGCTTTCTTT
V gene: TRBV9
D gene: .
clone size: .
J gene: TRBJ1-1

CDR3 protein: CASSPTSEQGGYTF
CDR3 DNA: TGTGCCAGCAGCCCAACCTCAGAGCAGGGTGGCTACACCTTC
V gene: TRBV7-9
D gene: .
clone size: once
J gene: TRBJ1-2

CDR3 protein: CSALRSSGGASGKNIQYF
CDR3 DNA: TGCAGTGCTCTCAGATCTAGCGGGGGGGCCTCTGGCAAAAACATTCAGTACTTC
V gene: TRBV20-1
D gene: TRBD2
clone size: once
J gene: TRBJ2-4

CDR3 protein: CSAARPGGAGNEQFF
CDR3 DNA: TGCAGTGCCGCGCGGCCAGGGGGCGCCGGCAATGAGCAGTTCTTC
V gene: TRBV20-1
D gene: TRBD1
clone size: .
J gene: TRBJ2-1

CDR3 protein: CASTLLGSGYSNQPQHF
CDR3 DNA: TGTGCCAGCACCCTATTGGGGTCGGGTTACAGCAATCAGCCCCAGCATTTT
V gene: TRBV7-2
D gene: .
clone size: few
J gene: TRBJ1-5

CDR3 protein: CSARDPGRQDTQYF
CDR3 DNA: TGCAGTGCTAGAGATCCCGGTCGGCAGGATACGCAGTATTTT
V gene: TRBV20-1
D gene: .
clone size: few
J gene: TRBJ2-3